This passage covers 27 T cell receptor beta chains from one sample sequenced in a study of naive and memory T cell subsets. The beta constant-region primer was an equimolar mix of two oligonucleotides covering TRBC1 and TRBC2. The ligated cDNA underwent four PCR rounds using SP2 and nested alpha and beta constant-region primers. TCRdb passed the UMI-ligation and nested PCR reads through MiXCR, listing each CDR3 protein once. The sample includes 100,000 to 150,000 distinct CDR3 sequences, 30% to 45% of them seen just once. Material: central memory CD4+ T cells from blood. The receptors stem from a human donor in good health.

This sequence joins TRBV3-1 and TRBJ2-3; D unclear. The CDR3 loop spans 15 amino acids. Germline values: CDR1 LGHDT, CDR2 YNNKEL (reference sequence). V gave up 4 bases and J gave up 1 base, with 12 bases separating them. The CDR3 loop is CASSPTEIGTDTQYF. The CDR3 DNA follows: TGTGCCAGCAGCCCGACGGAGATAGGCACAGATACGCAGTATTTT.

The chain couples TRBV2 to TRBJ2-4; TRBD2 matches 9 bases. The CDR3 is 16 amino acids. The germline gives CDR1 SNHLY, CDR2 FYNNEI. J lost 16 bases, V lost 1 base, and 17 bases had no gene match. CDR3 loop: CASSEGYSGSWVSGYF. The CDR3 region has the DNA TGTGCCAGCAGTGAAGGGTATAGCGGGAGTTGGGTTAGTGGTTACTTC.

The rearrangement uses TRBV7-3 and TRBJ2-1; 7 positions agree with TRBD1. The V segment lost 5 bases and the J segment 1 base; nucleotides outside the gene matches: 5. CDR1 is SGHTA and CDR2 is FQGTGA in the germline V gene. The CDR3 spans 15 residues. The CDR3 nucleotides are TGTGCCAGCAGCGAAAGACAGGGTTCCTACAATGAGCAGTTCTTC. Residues: CASSERQGSYNEQFF.

V and J are TRBV20-1 and TRBJ2-2; no firm D call. The length of the CDR3 is 17 residues. V lost 6 bases and J 0 bases, leaving 20 bases between the germline ends. The germline V gene encodes CDR1 DFQATT and CDR2 SNEGSKA (reference sequence). CDR3 bases: TGCAGTGCCCTGAAATCCTTTCGCAGAGCGAACACCGGGGAGCTGTTTTTT. The encoded protein is CSALKSFRRANTGELFF.

This clonotype has a handful of counts. The genes are TRBV7-9 and TRBJ2-7; 10 bases line up with TRBD2. The CDR3 consists of 15 residues. V trimming: 1 base; J trimming: 3 bases; junction bases outside the gene matches: 3. Germline assignment: CDR1 SEHNR and CDR2 FQNEAQ (reference sequence). CDR3 sequence reads: CASSLDLAGVYEQYF. The CDR3, as DNA: TGTGCCAGCAGCTTAGATCTAGCGGGAGTCTACGAGCAGTACTTC.

The V gene is TRBV5-5, the J gene TRBJ2-1, with D maybe TRBD1 (5 bases). The CDR3 sequence is 16 residues long. V was pared by 7 bases and J by 2 bases, with 19 bases between. From germline, CDR1 is SGHKS and CDR2 YYEKEE (reference sequence). The CDR3 bases are TGTGCCAGCCGCAGGGAAGGGCGGAGAACCTACAATGAGCAGTTCTTC. This gives the protein CASRREGRRTYNEQFF.

This clonotype was recorded a few times. The chain employs TRBV5-1 and TRBJ2-1, with 10 bases that match TRBD2. The junction had 20 bases not matched to a gene; V was cut back by 1 base and J by 7 bases. Germline CDR1 and CDR2: SGHRS and YFSETQ. This CDR3 is built from 20 residues. Here the CDR3 DNA reads TGCGCCAGCAGCTTGAGTTTTATTACCACTAGCGGGACCGAAGAGAATGAGCAGTTCTTC. Translated, it gives CASSLSFITTSGTEENEQFF.

The chain links TRBV7-9 to TRBJ2-6; D is unclear. CDR1 is SEHNR, CDR2 FQNEAQ, per germline (reference sequence). The CDR3 loop spans 16 amino acids. Trimming pared 1 base from V and 4 bases from J, leaving 11 bases between. In DNA, the CDR3 is TGTGCCAGCAGCTTAGTTGCCAGATCCGGGGCCAACGTCCTGACTTTC. Its protein product is CASSLVARSGANVLTF.

The sample holds a few counts of this clonotype. This chain links TRBV6-1 with TRBJ1-2; possibly TRBD1 for D (5 bases). From germline, CDR1 is MNHNS and CDR2 SASEGT. The CDR3 covers 14 residues. The ends were cut back, 4 bases at V and 7 bases at J, with 16 bases in the middle. CDR3 DNA sequence: TGTGCCAGCAGTGGTCCGGGACCTACTGTTGGCTACACCTTC. This sequence encodes CASSGPGPTVGYTF.

This clonotype has just one count. The CDR3 spells CASSEALAGMTQETQYF. CDR3 DNA sequence: TGTGCCAGCAGTGAAGCGCTAGCGGGAATGACTCAAGAGACCCAGTACTTC. The V and J genes are TRBV6-1 and TRBJ2-5, with 9 bases that match TRBD2. The CDR3 has 17 residues. Trimming at V came to 0 bases and at J to 2 bases, leaving 7 bases not matched to a gene. Germline CDR1 MNHNS, CDR2 SASEGT.

The chain uses TRBV7-6 and TRBJ2-1; D is ambiguous. This CDR3 has 14 residues. Germline V gives CDR1 SGHVS, CDR2 FNYEAQ. V lost 2 bases to trimming and J lost 9 bases, with 14 bases between them. This chain's CDR3 is CASSLILGQGEQFF. In DNA form, the CDR3 reads TGTGCCAGCAGCTTAATCTTAGGGCAAGGTGAGCAGTTCTTC.

This clonotype was observed at least ten times. The CDR3 DNA reads TGTGCCAGCTCATTGCGGGGACTAGCGTACGATGAGCAGTTCTTC. This codes for CASSLRGLAYDEQFF. The chain carries TRBV18 and TRBJ2-1; 10 bases match TRBD2. Looked up from germline, CDR1 is KGHSH and CDR2 is LQKENI. V lost 5 bases and J lost 8; bases outside the gene matches: 9. CDR3 length equals 15 residues.

The chain joins TRBV7-3 to TRBJ2-5, with 9 bases matching TRBD2. This CDR3 has 14 residues. Looked up from germline, CDR1 is SGHTA and CDR2 is FQGTGA. V trimming: 5 bases; J trimming: 4 bases; junction bases outside the gene matches: 5. The CDR3 nucleotides read TGTGCCAGCAGCATTAGCGGGAGAGGAGAGACCCAGTACTTC. The encoded protein is CASSISGRGETQYF.

The chain recombines TRBV15 with TRBJ2-3, with 7 bases aligning to TRBD2. Germline V CDR1 and CDR2: LNHNV, YYDKDF (reference sequence). Trimming took 0 bases from V and 4 from J; bases not matched to a gene: 4. This CDR3 spans 15 amino acids. The chain's CDR3 is CATSRDRGSADTQYF. The CDR3 nucleotides are TGTGCCACCAGCAGAGATCGCGGGAGCGCAGATACGCAGTATTTT. The whole variable domain, remainder taken from reference TRBV15 and TRBJ2-3, is DAMVIQNPRYQVTQFGKPVTLSCSQTLNHNVMYWYQQKSSQAPKLLFHYYDKDFNNEADTPDNFQSRRPNTSFCFLDIRSPGLGDTAMYLCATSRDRGSADTQYFGPGTRLTVL.

This chain joins TRBV6-5 and TRBJ2-3; 7 nucleotides line up with TRBD2. The germline V gene encodes CDR1 MNHEY and CDR2 SVGAGI. J gave up 4 bases and V 8 bases, and 9 bases lay outside the gene matches. The CDR3 has 14 amino acids. The CDR3 region has the DNA TGTGCCAGCGGCCGGGAGGTTCCAGCAGATACGCAGTATTTT. Translation: CASGREVPADTQYF.

The V call is TRBV7-3, the J call TRBJ1-6, with D unresolved. The germline V and J ends were trimmed by 4 bases and 7 bases, with 11 bases remaining between them. This CDR3 comprises 14 residues. Germline V gives CDR1 SGHTA, CDR2 FQGTGA. The CDR3 region is CASSSTGANSPLHF. Written as DNA, the CDR3 is TGTGCCAGCAGCTCGACGGGTGCAAATTCACCCCTCCACTTT. The entire variable domain, with the rest obtained from reference TRBV7-3 and TRBJ1-6, is as follows: GAGVSQTPSNKVTEKGKYVELRCDPISGHTALYWYRQSLGQGPEFLIYFQGTGAADDSGLPNDRFFAVRPEGSVSTLKIQRTERGDSAVYLCASSSTGANSPLHFGNGTRLTVT.

The CDR3 DNA is TGTGCCAGCAGTTACTCGATCGGCGGGGAGCTGTTTTTT. As protein: CASSYSIGGELFF. The V and J genes are TRBV6-5 and TRBJ2-2; no definite D call. Between the trimmed V and J ends, which lost 0 bases and 7 bases, there was a span of 6 bases. CDR3 size: 13 residues. The germline V gene encodes CDR1 MNHEY and CDR2 SVGAGI.

This clonotype has only a few counts. The J gene is TRBJ2-1, the V gene TRBV5-4; D gene unclear. With 4 bases removed from V and 2 bases from J, the gap between germline ends came to 1 base. The germline V gene encodes CDR1 SGHNT and CDR2 YYREEE (reference sequence). The CDR3 covers 11 residues. The CDR3 DNA sequence: TGTGCCAGCAGCACCTACAATGAGCAGTTCTTC. As protein: CASSTYNEQFF.

This chain joins TRBV30 and TRBJ2-6; the D is unclear. Germline V CDR1 and CDR2: GTSNPN, SVGIG (reference sequence). V gave up 1 base and J gave up 0 bases, with 10 bases separating them. CDR3 length: 16 residues. The CDR3 DNA follows: TGTGCCTGGAGTGGGAAAACAAGCTCTGGGGCCAACGTCCTGACTTTC. Translation: CAWSGKTSSGANVLTF. Combining the CDR3 with reference TRBV30 and TRBJ2-6 gives the whole variable domain SQTIHQWPATLVQPVGSPLSLECTVEGTSNPNLYWYRQAAGRGLQLLFYSVGIGQISSEVPQNLSASRPQDRQFILSSKKLLLSDSGFYLCAWSGKTSSGANVLTFGAGSRLTVL.

The chain couples TRBV6-1 to TRBJ2-1; 7 nucleotides align to TRBD2. This CDR3 has 14 residues. From germline, CDR1 is MNHNS and CDR2 SASEGT. Unmatched junction bases numbered 7, after V lost 7 bases and J lost 4 bases. CDR3 in DNA: TGTGCCAGCACGCGGGGGAACGCTTACAATGAGCAGTTCTTC. Residues: CASTRGNAYNEQFF.

V gene TRBV28 combines with J gene TRBJ2-4, with D perhaps matching TRBD1 (6 bases). The germline gives CDR1 MDHEN, CDR2 SYDVKM. The V gene lost 4 bases and the J gene lost 0 bases, with 16 bases spanning the gap. This CDR3 region has 17 residues. CDR3 sequence reads: CASSSLRGIKAKNIQYF. The CDR3, as DNA: TGTGCCAGCAGTTCCCTTAGGGGGATTAAAGCCAAAAACATTCAGTACTTC.

The chain joins TRBV6-2 or TRBV6-3 to TRBJ2-1; 9 bases line up with TRBD1. With V trimmed by 6 bases and J by 7 bases, 10 bases remained unmatched. Germline V lookup: CDR1 MNHEY, CDR2 SVGEGT. The CDR3 is 15 residues long. The CDR3, as DNA: TGTGCCAGCAGCAAGAGGGGGACAGGGAGAAATGAGCAGTTCTTC. It yields the protein CASSKRGTGRNEQFF.

The V and J genes are TRBV3-1 and TRBJ1-1; D is possibly TRBD1 (6 bases). CDR3 length: 15 residues. Deletions cut 4 bases from V and 1 base from J, with 13 bases between. CDR1 LGHDT and CDR2 YNNKEL come from the germline V gene (reference sequence). The CDR3 here is CASSLAGQPNTEAFF. The DNA of the CDR3 is TGTGCCAGCAGCCTGGCTGGACAGCCGAACACTGAAGCTTTCTTT. The full variable domain, with the rest looked up from reference TRBV3-1 and TRBJ1-1, is DTAVSQTPKYLVTQMGNDKSIKCEQNLGHDTMYWYKQDSKKFLKIMFSYNNKELIINETVPNRFSPKSPDKAHLNLHINSLELGDSAVYFCASSLAGQPNTEAFFGQGTRLTVV.

This clonotype has just a few counts. J is TRBJ2-7 and V is TRBV20-1; 10 bases map to TRBD2. This CDR3 is 18 amino acids long. Germline loops: CDR1 DFQATT, CDR2 SNEGSKA (reference sequence). Trimming took 6 bases from V and 5 from J; bases not matched to a gene: 22. CDR3 DNA: TGCAGTGCCCTGGACGGGCACAGGGCTAGCGGGAGATTTAACGAGCAGTACTTC. It is translated as CSALDGHRASGRFNEQYF.

The sample holds a few counts of this clonotype. CDR3 coding DNA: TGTGCCAGCAGTTCAGTAGAGGGACTTAGGAATCAGCCCCAGCATTTT. Amino acid sequence: CASSSVEGLRNQPQHF. This chain connects TRBV28 to TRBJ1-5; weak D call: TRBD1 (5 bases). Germline assignment: CDR1 MDHEN and CDR2 SYDVKM. V lost 4 bases, J lost 4 bases, and 17 bases lay in between. The CDR3 consists of 16 residues.

This clonotype was detected only a few times. The chain is built from TRBV20-1 and TRBJ1-5, with D unclear. Trimming cost V 3 bases and J 3 bases, with 9 bases left between them. Germline CDR1 and CDR2: DFQATT and SNEGSKA (reference sequence). This CDR3 region has 13 residues. CDR3: CSASWQNNQPQHF. Here the CDR3 DNA reads TGCAGTGCTAGCTGGCAGAACAATCAGCCCCAGCATTTT.

This clonotype showed up just a few times. The V call is TRBV2, the J call TRBJ2-1, with a tentative D call TRBD1 (5 bases). The CDR3 length is 14 residues. Germline CDR1 reads SNHLY; CDR2 reads FYNNEI. V lost 2 bases and J lost 11, with 16 bases in between. CDR3 loop: CASSEQGLKGKQFF. The CDR3 nucleotides are TGTGCCAGCAGTGAACAAGGGTTAAAGGGGAAGCAGTTCTTC. Variable domain in full (rest from reference TRBV2 and TRBJ2-1): EPEVTQTPSHQVTQMGQEVILRCVPISNHLYFYWYRQILGQKVEFLVSFYNNEISEKSEIFDDQFSVERPDGSNFTLKIRSTKLEDSAMYFCASSEQGLKGKQFFGPGTRLTVL.